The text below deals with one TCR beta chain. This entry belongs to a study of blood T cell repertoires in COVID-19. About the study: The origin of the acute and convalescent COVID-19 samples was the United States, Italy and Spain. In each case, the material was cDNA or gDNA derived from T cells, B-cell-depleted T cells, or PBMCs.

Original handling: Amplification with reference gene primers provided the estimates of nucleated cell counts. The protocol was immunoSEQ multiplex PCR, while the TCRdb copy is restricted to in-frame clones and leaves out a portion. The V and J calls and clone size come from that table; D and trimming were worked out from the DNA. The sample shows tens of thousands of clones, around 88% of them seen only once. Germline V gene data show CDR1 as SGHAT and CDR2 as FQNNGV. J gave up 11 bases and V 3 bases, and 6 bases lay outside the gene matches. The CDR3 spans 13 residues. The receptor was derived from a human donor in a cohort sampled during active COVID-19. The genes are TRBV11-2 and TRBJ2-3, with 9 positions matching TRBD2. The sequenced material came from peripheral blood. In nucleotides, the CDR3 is TGTGCCAGCAGCTTTACCGGCGGGGGGGAGCAGTATTTT. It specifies CASSFTGGGEQYF.